The 7 T cell receptor beta chains listed next were all sequenced from one sample in a study of blood T cell repertoires in COVID-19. The repertoire was sequenced with immunoSEQ multiplex PCR; TCRdb's copy has only in-frame clones and lacks some. The data show fewer than 250,000 clones, with approximately 78% seen just once and 9.5% to 15% held by the top ten. Sequencing used peripheral blood. These receptors all stem from a woman aged 35 to 49 with acute or convalescent COVID-19.

This rearrangement joins TRBV6-1 to TRBJ1-5; possibly TRBD1 for D (6 bases). Germline loops: CDR1 MNHNS, CDR2 SASEGT. The CDR3 has 15 amino acids. Trimming removed 2 bases from V and 0 bases from J, with 8 bases in between. CDR3 sequence: CASSEQGLSNQPQHF. DNA for the CDR3: TGTGCCAGCAGTGAACAGGGGCTTAGCAATCAGCCCCAGCATTTT.

For the CDR3, the DNA is TGTGCCAGCCGGGACAGGGTATACGAGCAGTACTTC. This gives the protein CASRDRVYEQYF. V is TRBV6-6 and J is TRBJ2-7, with 9 bases identical to TRBD1. J gave up 4 bases and V 8 bases, and 3 bases lay outside the gene matches. Germline loops: CDR1 MNHNY, CDR2 SVGAGI (reference sequence). The CDR3 has 12 amino acids.

This chain uses TRBV6-1 with TRBJ1-2, with TRBD1 matching over 8 bases. The ends lost 2 bases at V and 7 bases at J; junction bases unmatched: 6. CDR1 is MNHNS and CDR2 is SASEGT in the germline V gene. The CDR3 spans 14 residues. CDR3 region: CASSEFQGAGGYTF. The CDR3 DNA follows: TGTGCCAGCAGTGAATTTCAGGGGGCCGGTGGCTACACCTTC.

V and J are TRBV13 and TRBJ2-1; 10 nucleotides line up with TRBD2. The CDR3 sequence is 16 residues long. Germline CDR1 PRHDT, CDR2 FYEKMQ (reference sequence). V gave up 1 base and J gave up 5 bases; unmatched junction bases: 5. CDR3 residues: CASSLVAGLADNEQFF. The DNA of the CDR3 is TGTGCCAGCAGCTTAGTTGCAGGACTAGCGGACAATGAGCAGTTCTTC.

The DNA for the CDR3 is TGCAGTGCTAGACCCGGAGAGACCCAGTACTTC. Translated: CSARPGETQYF. The rearrangement links TRBV20-1 to TRBJ2-5; no firm D call. Germline V lookup: CDR1 DFQATT, CDR2 SNEGSKA (reference sequence). V was cut by 2 bases and J by 4 bases, with 5 bases left in between. CDR3 length: 11 residues.

The V and J genes are TRBV7-2 and TRBJ2-2; perhaps TRBD2 as D (5 bases). This CDR3 comprises 14 residues. Trimming took off 2 bases at V and 7 bases at J, with 11 bases between the two ends. From germline, CDR1 is SGHTA and CDR2 FQGNSA. The CDR3 nucleotides are TGTGCCAGCAGCTTATTCGGGGAGTACGGGGAGCTGTTTTTT. This translates into CASSLFGEYGELFF.

This rearrangement joins TRBV6-5 to TRBJ1-2; 7 bases map to TRBD1. V trimming: 5 bases; J trimming: 6 bases; junction bases outside the gene matches: 9. CDR1 and CDR2 from the germline V gene are MNHEY and SVGAGI. The CDR3 consists of 14 residues. CDR3 loop: CASSRAQGVDGYTF. In DNA, the CDR3 is TGTGCCAGCAGTCGGGCCCAGGGGGTGGATGGCTACACCTTC.